The T cell receptor (beta chain) under discussion was sequenced for a study of blood T cell repertoires in COVID-19. The wider study: From T cells, B-cell-depleted T cells, or PBMCs came the material, which was cDNA or gDNA.

TCRdb keeps only in-frame clones here, not all; method: immunoSEQ multiplex PCR. The table shows roughly 180,000 clones, with around 78% occurring only once. This CDR3 has 15 amino acids. V trimming: 4 bases; J trimming: 5 bases; junction bases outside the gene matches: 8. CDR1 and CDR2 (germline): MNHEY, SMNVEV (reference sequence). Researchers sorted participants into cohorts using their self-reported clinical history. Among Cohort 3 donors, those recovered had two negative PCRs, clearance, or symptom resolution. Sequencing was carried out using PBMCs or T cells enriched from blood (not recorded which). The clonotype originates from a woman in her forties or fifties who had recovered from COVID-19. V gene TRBV27 combines with J gene TRBJ1-1; 9 bases align to TRBD1. The CDR3 DNA reads TGTGCCAGCAGTTCTCGGACAGGGGAAAGTACTGAAGCTTTCTTT. This encodes CASSSRTGESTEAFF.